What follows describes a single T cell receptor (beta chain). No fewer than 6 micrograms of total RNA were isolated from every sample. This record comes from a study of blood T cells in healthy people across ages. The use of a sample-barcoded 5' primer and a J-beta primer mix characterized a second PCR of 7 to 11 cycles. MiXCR, run by TCRdb on the 5' RACE reads, gives a single entry per CDR3 protein. Here the sample spans more than 600,000 distinct CDR3 sequences, 20% to 30% being singletons. The V segment lost 1 base and the J segment 8 bases; nucleotides outside the gene matches: 5. CDR1 and CDR2 (germline): MNHEY, SMNVEV (reference sequence). CDR3 length equals 14 residues. This sample also appeared in a second study, on T cells of mothers and their children. Per that study: Samples were obtained from a few healthy Caucasian mothers and their six children. Related mother-child pairs shared marginally more repertoire than unrelated pairs, though not significantly.

The sequencing sample was made of blood. This chain uses TRBV27 with TRBJ2-3; 8 nucleotides line up with TRBD1. The clonotype originates from a boy between 10 and 17 years old in good health. CDR3 DNA: TGTGCCAGCAGTTTATTTGACAGGGGAGGTACGCAGTATTTT. Translated, it gives CASSLFDRGGTQYF.